In this sample, the clone carrying this T cell receptor beta chain is medium-sized. TCRdb used MiXCR to reprocess the 5' RACE reads, holding one entry per CDR3 protein. The sample has thousands of distinct CDR3 sequences; around 15% are singletons. Source material: memory CD4+ T cells sorted from blood. Stated subset: memory CD4+ T cells, CD4+CD45RO+CD25-. This receptor was identified in a female donor with breast cancer.

CDR3 amino acids: CASSLGRDYGYTF. For the CDR3, the DNA is TGCGCCAGCAGCTTAGGGCGGGACTATGGCTACACCTTC. The chain uses TRBV5-1 and TRBJ1-2; D remains unclear. CDR1 and CDR2 from the germline V gene are SGHRS and YFSETQ. V lost 2 bases to trimming and J lost 3 bases, with 8 bases between them. This CDR3 has 13 amino acids.